This TCR beta chain stems from a study of blood T cells in healthy people across ages. Overall study results and limits: With age, beta diversity per million T cells declined roughly linearly, significantly by 35 to 40.

A word on this clonotype: Antigen: not known.

They isolated at least 6 million PBMCs from each sample. Each sample provided at least 5 micrograms of extracted total RNA. In germline, CDR1 is SNHLY, CDR2 FYNNEI. CDR3 size: 13 residues. Trimming removed 4 bases from V and 9 bases from J; junction bases left unmatched: 6. Together with a sample-barcoded 5' primer, a J-beta primer mix was included in a second PCR lasting about 6 to 11 cycles. Every cDNA molecule carried a tag from a template-switch adaptor bearing 12 random nucleotides. TCRdb re-derived calls from the 5' RACE reads in MiXCR, one entry per CDR3 protein. The table shows about a million distinct CDR3 sequences, with more than 30% occurring only once.

The TCR was taken from a man in his late teens or twenties in good health. What was sequenced was blood. J is TRBJ2-4 and V is TRBV2, with 7 bases identical to TRBD1. The CDR3 DNA reads as TGTGCCAGCAGTGGAGGGACAGTTGGCATTCAGTACTTC. The encoded protein is CASSGGTVGIQYF.